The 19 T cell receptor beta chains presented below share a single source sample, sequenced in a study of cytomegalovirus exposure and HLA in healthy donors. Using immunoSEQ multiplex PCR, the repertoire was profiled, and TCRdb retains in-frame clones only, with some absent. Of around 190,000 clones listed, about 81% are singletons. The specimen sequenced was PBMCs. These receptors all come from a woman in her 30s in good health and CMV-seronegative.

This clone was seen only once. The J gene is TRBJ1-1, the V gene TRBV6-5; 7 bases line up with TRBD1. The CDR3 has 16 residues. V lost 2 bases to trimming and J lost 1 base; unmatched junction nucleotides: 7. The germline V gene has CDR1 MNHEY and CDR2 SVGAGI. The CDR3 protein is CASSYGTAVQNTEAFF. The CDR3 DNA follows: TGTGCCAGCAGTTACGGGACAGCCGTTCAGAACACTGAAGCTTTCTTT.

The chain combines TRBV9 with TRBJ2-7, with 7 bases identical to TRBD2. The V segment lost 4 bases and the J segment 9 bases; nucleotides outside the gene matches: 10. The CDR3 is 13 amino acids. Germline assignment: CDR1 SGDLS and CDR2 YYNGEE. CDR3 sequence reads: CASSPGGWEGQYF. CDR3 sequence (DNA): TGTGCCAGCAGCCCCGGAGGGTGGGAGGGGCAGTACTTC. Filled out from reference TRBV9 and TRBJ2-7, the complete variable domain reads DSGVTQTPKHLITATGQRVTLRCSPRSGDLSVYWYQQSLDQGLQFLIQYYNGEERAKGNILERFSAQQFPDLHSELNLSSLELGDSALYFCASSPGGWEGQYFGPGTRLTVT.

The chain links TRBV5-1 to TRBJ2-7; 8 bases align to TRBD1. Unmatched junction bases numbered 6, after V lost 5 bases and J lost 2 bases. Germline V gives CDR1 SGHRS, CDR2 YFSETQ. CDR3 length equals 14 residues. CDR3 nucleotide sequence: TGCGCCAGCAGTGGGGACAGGCGGACCTACGAGCAGTACTTC. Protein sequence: CASSGDRRTYEQYF.

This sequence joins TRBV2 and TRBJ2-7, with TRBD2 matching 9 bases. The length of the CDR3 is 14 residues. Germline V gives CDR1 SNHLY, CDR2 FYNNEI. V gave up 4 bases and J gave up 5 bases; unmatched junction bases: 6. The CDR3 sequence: CASSVGGGADEQYF. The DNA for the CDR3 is TGTGCCAGCAGTGTGGGCGGGGGGGCTGACGAGCAGTACTTC.

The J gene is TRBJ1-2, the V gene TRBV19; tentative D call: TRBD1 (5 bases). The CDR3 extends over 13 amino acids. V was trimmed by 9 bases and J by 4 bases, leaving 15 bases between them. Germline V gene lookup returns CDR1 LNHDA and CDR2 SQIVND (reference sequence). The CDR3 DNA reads TGTGCCAGCCAGGGAGGGAGGCGCTATGGCTACACCTTC. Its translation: CASQGGRRYGYTF. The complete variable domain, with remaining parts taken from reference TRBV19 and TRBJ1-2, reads DGGITQSPKYLFRKEGQNVTLSCEQNLNHDAMYWYRQDPGQGLRLIYYSQIVNDFQKGDIAEGYSVSREKKESFPLTVTSAQKNPTAFYLCASQGGRRYGYTFGSGTRLTVV.

CDR3 region: CASSKSGTGKETQYF. For the CDR3, the DNA is TGTGCCAGCAGCAAATCCGGGACAGGGAAAGAGACCCAGTACTTC. The chain carries TRBV7-6 and TRBJ2-5, with 9 positions matching TRBD1. V gave up 5 bases and J gave up 3 bases; unmatched junction bases: 7. CDR3 length: 15 residues. Germline V lookup: CDR1 SGHVS, CDR2 FNYEAQ.

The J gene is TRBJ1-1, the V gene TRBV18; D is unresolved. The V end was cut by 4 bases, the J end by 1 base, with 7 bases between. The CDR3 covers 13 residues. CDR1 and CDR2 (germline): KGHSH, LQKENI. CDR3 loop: CASSRAGNTEAFF. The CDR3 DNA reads TGTGCCAGCTCACGGGCAGGGAACACTGAAGCTTTCTTT.

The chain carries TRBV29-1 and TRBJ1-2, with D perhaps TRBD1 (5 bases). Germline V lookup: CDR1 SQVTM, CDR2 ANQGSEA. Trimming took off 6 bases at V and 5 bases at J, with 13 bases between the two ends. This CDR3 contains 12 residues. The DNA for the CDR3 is TGCAGCGTCCCTCGGGGGGAATATGGCTACACCTTC. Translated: CSVPRGEYGYTF. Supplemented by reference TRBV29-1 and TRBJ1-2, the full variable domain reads SAVISQKPSRDICQRGTSLTIQCQVDSQVTMMFWYRQQPGQSLTLIATANQGSEATYESGFVIDKFPISRPNLTFSTLTVSNMSPEDSSIYLCSVPRGEYGYTFGSGTRLTVV.

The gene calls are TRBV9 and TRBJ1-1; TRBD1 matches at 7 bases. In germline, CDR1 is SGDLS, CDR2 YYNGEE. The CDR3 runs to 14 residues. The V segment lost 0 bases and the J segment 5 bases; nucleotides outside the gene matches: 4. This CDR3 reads CASSVVGGRTEAFF. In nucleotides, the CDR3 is TGTGCCAGCAGCGTAGTAGGGGGCCGGACTGAAGCTTTCTTT.

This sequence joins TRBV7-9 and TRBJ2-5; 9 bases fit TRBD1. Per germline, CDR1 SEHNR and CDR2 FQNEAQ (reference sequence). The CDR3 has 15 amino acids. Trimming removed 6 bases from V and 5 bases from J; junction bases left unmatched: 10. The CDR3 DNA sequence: TGTGCCAGCAGGGAAGAACAGGGGGCATGGGAGACCCAGTACTTC. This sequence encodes CASREEQGAWETQYF.

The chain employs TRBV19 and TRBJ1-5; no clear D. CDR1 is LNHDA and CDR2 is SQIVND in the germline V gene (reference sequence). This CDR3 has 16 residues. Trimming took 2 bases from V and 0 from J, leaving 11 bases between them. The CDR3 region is CASSIQSGYSNQPQHF. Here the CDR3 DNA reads TGTGCCAGTAGTATACAATCAGGTTATAGCAATCAGCCCCAGCATTTT. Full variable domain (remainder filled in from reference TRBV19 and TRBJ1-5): DGGITQSPKYLFRKEGQNVTLSCEQNLNHDAMYWYRQDPGQGLRLIYYSQIVNDFQKGDIAEGYSVSREKKESFPLTVTSAQKNPTAFYLCASSIQSGYSNQPQHFGDGTRLSIL.

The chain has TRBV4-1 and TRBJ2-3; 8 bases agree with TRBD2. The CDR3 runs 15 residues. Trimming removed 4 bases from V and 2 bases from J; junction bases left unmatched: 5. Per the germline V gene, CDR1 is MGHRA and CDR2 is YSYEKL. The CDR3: CASSPIAGFTDTQYF. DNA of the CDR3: TGCGCCAGCAGCCCGATAGCGGGATTCACAGATACGCAGTATTTT.

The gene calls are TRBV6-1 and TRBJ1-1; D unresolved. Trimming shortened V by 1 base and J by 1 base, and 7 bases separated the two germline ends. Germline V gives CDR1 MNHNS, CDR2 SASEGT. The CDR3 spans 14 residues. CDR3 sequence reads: CASSEGQRNTEAFF. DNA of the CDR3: TGTGCCAGCAGTGAAGGGCAGCGGAACACTGAAGCTTTCTTT.

The CDR3 sequence is CASSPATGRSSSEAFF. The CDR3 coding sequence is TGTGCCAGCAGCCCAGCAACCGGGAGATCCTCCTCTGAAGCTTTCTTT. This chain joins TRBV5-4 and TRBJ1-1, with no clear D. The germline gives CDR1 SGHNT, CDR2 YYREEE (reference sequence). Trimming shortened V by 4 bases and J by 6 bases, and 22 bases separated the two germline ends. This CDR3 has 16 residues.

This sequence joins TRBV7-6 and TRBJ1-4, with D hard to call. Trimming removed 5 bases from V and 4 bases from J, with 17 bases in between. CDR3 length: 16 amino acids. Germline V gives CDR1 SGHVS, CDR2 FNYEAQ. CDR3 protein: CASSLSPAGNNEKLFF. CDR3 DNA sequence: TGTGCCAGCAGCCTTTCTCCAGCGGGGAATAATGAAAAACTGTTTTTT. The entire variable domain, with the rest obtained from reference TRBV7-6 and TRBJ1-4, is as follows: GAGVSQSPRYKVTKRGQDVALRCDPISGHVSLYWYRQALGQGPEFLTYFNYEAQQDKSGLPNDRFSAERPEGSISTLTIQRTEQRDSAMYRCASSLSPAGNNEKLFFGSGTQLSVL.

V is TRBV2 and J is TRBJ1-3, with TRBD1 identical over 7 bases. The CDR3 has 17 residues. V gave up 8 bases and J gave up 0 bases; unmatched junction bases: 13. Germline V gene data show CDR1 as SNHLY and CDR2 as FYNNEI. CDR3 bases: TGTGCCAGCTCTCTGACTGGGACAGCGAGCTCTGGAAACACCATATATTTT. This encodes CASSLTGTASSGNTIYF.

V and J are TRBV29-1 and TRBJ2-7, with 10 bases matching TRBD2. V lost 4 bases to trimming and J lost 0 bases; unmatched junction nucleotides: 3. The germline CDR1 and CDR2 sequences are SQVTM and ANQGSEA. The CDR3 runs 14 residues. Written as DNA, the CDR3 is TGCAGCGTTGTAGCTAGCGGGAGCTCCTACGAGCAGTACTTC. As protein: CSVVASGSSYEQYF.

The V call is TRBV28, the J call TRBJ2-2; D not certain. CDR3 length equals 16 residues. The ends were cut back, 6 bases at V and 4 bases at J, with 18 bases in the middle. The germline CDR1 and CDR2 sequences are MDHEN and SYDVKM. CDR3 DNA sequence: TGTGCCAGCAGCCCTATCAGGATGGGTACCACCGGGGAGCTGTTTTTT. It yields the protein CASSPIRMGTTGELFF.

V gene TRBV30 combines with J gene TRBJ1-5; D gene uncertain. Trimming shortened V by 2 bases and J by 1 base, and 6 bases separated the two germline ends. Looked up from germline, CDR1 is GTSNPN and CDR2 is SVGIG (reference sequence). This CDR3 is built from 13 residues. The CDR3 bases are TGTGCCTGGAGTCTGCGGAGCAATCAGCCCCAGCATTTT. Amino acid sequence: CAWSLRSNQPQHF.